The 8 T cell receptor beta chains reported below all come from one sample, sequenced in a study of a mutant IDH1 vaccine in newly diagnosed glioma. The time point here: week 11, during vaccination. Each dose of the vaccine consisted of 300 ug of mutant IDH1 20-mer peptide, with topical imiquimod. No antigen is known for these receptors. Produced via immunoSEQ multiplex PCR; TCRdb's table is partial and in-frame only. The table has tens of thousands of clones, approximately 80% seen once; the top ten hold approximately 5.9%. The input for sequencing was PBMCs, taken from a glioma patient whose treatment included an IDH1 peptide vaccine. The receptors come from a man aged 50 to 59 with glioma.

This clone was picked up a small number of times. J is TRBJ1-5 and V is TRBV2; D gene uncertain. The CDR3 consists of 14 residues. Germline V lookup: CDR1 SNHLY, CDR2 FYNNEI. V was pared by 7 bases and J by 2 bases, with 12 bases between. This chain's CDR3 is CASNIGVGNQPQHF. For the CDR3, the DNA is TGTGCCAGCAATATTGGGGTTGGCAATCAGCCCCAGCATTTT.

This clone appeared a single time. The CDR3 region has the DNA TGCGCCAGCAGCCAAGACCCGACAAGCTTCTATGGCTACACCTTC. This gives the protein CASSQDPTSFYGYTF. The chain links TRBV4-1 to TRBJ1-2; D is undetermined. This CDR3 contains 15 residues. Germline CDR1 MGHRA, CDR2 YSYEKL. V dropped 0 bases and J dropped 4 bases, with 12 bases sitting between them.

V is TRBV5-1 and J is TRBJ1-1, with a possible D match to TRBD1 (5 bases). CDR1 and CDR2 (germline): SGHRS, YFSETQ. Trimming removed 4 bases at V and 0 bases at J, with 10 bases between. This CDR3 has 14 residues. The DNA of the CDR3 is TGCGCCAGCAGCGCGGGACGGTTGAACACTGAAGCTTTCTTT. Translated, it gives CASSAGRLNTEAFF.

The chain links TRBV5-1 to TRBJ1-2; 7 bases fit TRBD1. The CDR3 totals 12 residues. Germline CDR1 and CDR2: SGHRS and YFSETQ. V dropped 4 bases and J dropped 6; count of bases not matched to a gene: 3. This CDR3 reads CASSPTGDGYTF. DNA for the CDR3: TGCGCCAGCAGCCCTACAGGGGATGGCTACACCTTC. Filled out from reference TRBV5-1 and TRBJ1-2, the complete variable domain reads KAGVTQTPRYLIKTRGQQVTLSCSPISGHRSVSWYQQTPGQGLQFLFEYFSETQRNKGNFPGRFSGRQFSNSRSEMNVSTLELGDSALYLCASSPTGDGYTFGSGTRLTVV.

This clone showed up just once. The CDR3, as DNA: TGTGCCAGCAGCTTACTAGCCAGGGACCATTTGCCCCAGCATTTT. Amino acids: CASSLLARDHLPQHF. The V call is TRBV7-8, the J call TRBJ1-5, with D perhaps matching TRBD1 (5 bases). Germline V gives CDR1 SGHVS, CDR2 FQNEAQ. The CDR3 length is 15 residues. Trimming stripped 2 bases from V and 9 bases from J, with 17 bases between. Full variable domain (outside the CDR3, taken from reference TRBV7-8 and TRBJ1-5): GAGVSQSPRYKVAKRGQDVALRCDPISGHVSLFWYQQALGQGPEFLTYFQNEAQLDKSGLPSDRFFAERPEGSVSTLKIQRTQQEDSAVYLCASSLLARDHLPQHFGDGTRLSIL.

The chain is built from TRBV4-2 and TRBJ1-4; a possible D gene is TRBD1 (5 bases). The CDR3 consists of 17 residues. Deletions cut 0 bases from V and 8 bases from J, with 19 bases between. In germline, CDR1 is LGHNA, CDR2 YNFKEQ. CDR3 region: CASSQEGGGALREKLFF. CDR3 nucleotide sequence: TGTGCCAGCAGCCAAGAGGGGGGAGGAGCCCTAAGGGAAAAACTGTTTTTT.

V and J are TRBV7-2 and TRBJ1-1, with D unresolved. The CDR3 is 13 residues long. Germline V lookup: CDR1 SGHTA, CDR2 FQGNSA. Between the trimmed V and J ends, which lost 3 bases and 3 bases, there was a span of 8 bases. This CDR3 reads CASSFVRDTEAFF. Written as DNA, the CDR3 is TGTGCCAGCAGCTTTGTGAGGGACACTGAAGCTTTCTTT.

This chain connects TRBV30 to TRBJ1-4; D perhaps matches TRBD1 (6 bases). This CDR3 is 16 amino acids long. Looked up from germline, CDR1 is GTSNPN and CDR2 is SVGIG (reference sequence). V was trimmed by 5 bases and J by 7 bases, leaving 23 bases between them. The CDR3 DNA reads TGTGCCTGGGGGAACAGGGCCGCCTCTGCCGCTGAAAAACTGTTTTTT. Translation gives CAWGNRAASAAEKLFF. Complete variable domain (other parts from reference TRBV30 and TRBJ1-4): SQTIHQWPATLVQPVGSPLSLECTVEGTSNPNLYWYRQAAGRGLQLLFYSVGIGQISSEVPQNLSASRPQDRQFILSSKKLLLSDSGFYLCAWGNRAASAAEKLFFGSGTQLSVL.